Below are 32 T cell receptor beta chains sequenced from a single sample in a study of shared clonotypes between healthy human individuals. Terminally differentiated effector memory CD45RA+ cells were excluded from the naive CD8 cells, which were CD45RO-negative and positively selected for CCR7. The repertoire was sequenced with immunoSEQ multiplex PCR; TCRdb's copy has only in-frame clones and lacks some. The sample includes a few million clones, about 94% of them seen just once. The specimen was naive CD8+ T cells from PBMCs. These receptors all come from a man aged 18 to 29 in good health. Some clones in this sample may be carry-over from other donors' samples.

The rearrangement joins TRBV9 to TRBJ2-3; D might be TRBD2 (7 bases). The germline CDR1 and CDR2 sequences are SGDLS and YYNGEE. V was cut by 0 bases and J by 3 bases, with 14 bases left in between. CDR3 size: 16 residues. The CDR3 here is CASSVVGGADTDTQYF. The CDR3 DNA follows: TGTGCCAGCAGCGTAGTAGGGGGGGCGGATACAGATACGCAGTATTTT.

The chain couples TRBV7-9 to TRBJ2-7; perhaps TRBD1 as D (7 bases). The CDR3 extends over 16 amino acids. The germline gives CDR1 SEHNR, CDR2 FQNEAQ (reference sequence). Trimming stripped 5 bases from V and 3 bases from J, with 20 bases between. CDR3 protein: CASSPRTAGGIYEQYF. The DNA for the CDR3 is TGTGCCAGCAGCCCAAGGACGGCAGGGGGGATCTACGAGCAGTACTTC.

This chain connects TRBV7-9 to TRBJ1-5; D uncertain. This CDR3 contains 13 residues. V lost 4 bases and J lost 5, with 9 bases in between. The germline V gene has CDR1 SEHNR and CDR2 FQNEAQ (reference sequence). CDR3 bases: TGTGCCAGCAGCTCACATTCGGATCAGCCCCAGCATTTT. This encodes CASSSHSDQPQHF.

The gene calls are TRBV9 and TRBJ2-7, with 9 bases matching TRBD2. Losses at the gene ends were 7 bases for V and 1 base for J; bases not matched to a gene: 15. This CDR3 has 17 residues. CDR1 and CDR2 from the germline V gene are SGDLS and YYNGEE. CDR3 residues: CASPASRREGQSYEQYF. The CDR3 nucleotides are TGTGCCAGCCCCGCCTCCAGGCGGGAGGGCCAATCCTACGAGCAGTACTTC.

The gene calls are TRBV29-1 and TRBJ2-3; D is uncertain. The CDR3 consists of 13 residues. Trimming took 0 bases from V and 8 from J, leaving 12 bases between them. CDR1 and CDR2 from the germline V gene are SQVTM and ANQGSEA. The CDR3 protein is CSVEDGRSPTQYF. As DNA, the CDR3 is TGCAGCGTTGAAGACGGTCGCAGTCCTACGCAGTATTTT.

This chain joins TRBV18 and TRBJ2-1; 13 bases line up with TRBD2. Germline V lookup: CDR1 KGHSH, CDR2 LQKENI. The trim removed 6 bases at V and 3 bases at J, leaving 11 bases unmatched. This CDR3 comprises 18 residues. This chain's CDR3 is CASSPPGLAGDVYNEQFF. CDR3 DNA sequence: TGTGCCAGCTCCCCCCCAGGACTAGCGGGAGATGTCTACAATGAGCAGTTCTTC.

This clone was observed once. The genes are TRBV20-1 and TRBJ2-7; D is undetermined. Germline CDR1 reads DFQATT; CDR2 reads SNEGSKA (reference sequence). This CDR3 is built from 11 residues. Trimming shortened V by 5 bases and J by 0 bases, and 5 bases separated the two germline ends. The CDR3 here is CSAQSSYEQYF. In nucleotides, the CDR3 is TGCAGTGCTCAGAGCTCCTACGAGCAGTACTTC.

This clone was recorded only once. The chain carries TRBV13 and TRBJ2-7, with D possibly matching TRBD2 (7 bases). This CDR3 is 13 amino acids long. Trimming shortened V by 10 bases and J by 5 bases, and 18 bases separated the two germline ends. Germline CDR1 reads PRHDT; CDR2 reads FYEKMQ (reference sequence). The CDR3 loop is CATLGRGTHEQYF. The DNA for the CDR3 is TGTGCCACCCTGGGGAGGGGGACCCACGAGCAGTACTTC.

This sequence joins TRBV5-5 and TRBJ2-1; the match to TRBD1 covers 11 bases. Germline V gene lookup returns CDR1 SGHKS and CDR2 YYEKEE (reference sequence). The CDR3 spans 15 residues. Germline trimming cut 5 bases from V and 8 bases from J; bases unmatched to any gene: 9. CDR3 DNA: TGTGCCAGCAGAACCCGGGACAGGGGGAGGGATGAGCAGTTCTTC. It codes for CASRTRDRGRDEQFF.

The J gene is TRBJ2-7, the V gene TRBV4-2; perhaps TRBD1 as D (5 bases). Between the trimmed V and J ends, which lost 0 bases and 3 bases, there was a span of 12 bases. This CDR3 is built from 15 residues. Germline CDR1 is LGHNA and CDR2 is YNFKEQ. The CDR3 nucleotides are TGTGCCAGCAGCCAAGATCCCGCAGGGCGCTACGAGCAGTACTTC. It yields the protein CASSQDPAGRYEQYF.

This rearrangement joins TRBV6-1 to TRBJ2-3; possibly TRBD1 for D (5 bases). This CDR3 is 15 amino acids long. The germline V gene has CDR1 MNHNS and CDR2 SASEGT. The V end was cut by 1 base, the J end by 1 base, with 9 bases between. CDR3 DNA: TGTGCCAGCAGTGAAGGGGTCAGGGGCACAGATACGCAGTATTTT. This codes for CASSEGVRGTDTQYF.

The V call is TRBV2, the J call TRBJ2-3; either TRBD1 or TRBD2 may fit D (5 bases each). The CDR3 is 13 amino acids. From germline, CDR1 is SNHLY and CDR2 FYNNEI. With 6 bases removed from V and 4 bases from J, the gap between germline ends came to 11 bases. This CDR3 is CASRALGADTQYF. The DNA for the CDR3 is TGTGCCAGCAGAGCACTAGGGGCAGATACGCAGTATTTT.

This rearrangement joins TRBV28 to TRBJ1-5; D unclear. CDR1 MDHEN and CDR2 SYDVKM come from the germline V gene. The V end was cut by 1 base, the J end by 3 bases, with 7 bases between. The CDR3 has 14 residues. The chain's CDR3 is CASSLYRANQPQHF. DNA for the CDR3: TGTGCCAGCAGTTTATACAGAGCCAATCAGCCCCAGCATTTT. The variable domain in full, completed from reference TRBV28 and TRBJ1-5, reads DVKVTQSSRYLVKRTGEKVFLECVQDMDHENMFWYRQDPGLGLRLIYFSYDVKMKEKGDIPEGYSVSREKKERFSLILESASTNQTSMYLCASSLYRANQPQHFGDGTRLSIL.

This clone was seen just once. The rearrangement links TRBV6-1 to TRBJ1-1, with 8 bases identical to TRBD1. The V gene end was trimmed by 2 bases and the J gene end by 4 bases; junction bases not matched to a gene: 3. CDR1 and CDR2 (germline): MNHNS, SASEGT. This CDR3 contains 14 residues. The CDR3 DNA reads TGTGCCAGCAGTGAAAGGACAGGGACCACTGAAGCTTTCTTT. Translating it yields CASSERTGTTEAFF.

V usage is TRBV27 and J usage is TRBJ2-6, with D unclear. V gave up 1 base and J gave up 2 bases, with 6 bases separating them. The CDR3 is 15 residues long. Germline CDR1 and CDR2: MNHEY and SMNVEV (reference sequence). The CDR3 DNA reads as TGTGCCAGCAGTTTATATTGGGCTGGGGCCAACGTCCTGACTTTC. It encodes CASSLYWAGANVLTF.

The chain carries TRBV9 and TRBJ2-6, with D unresolved. Trimming cost V 3 bases and J 4 bases, with 17 bases left between them. There are 17 residues in the CDR3. Germline CDR1 SGDLS, CDR2 YYNGEE. The CDR3 here is CASSARGGDIGANVLTF. The DNA of the CDR3 is TGTGCCAGCAGCGCGCGTGGTGGGGATATCGGGGCCAACGTCCTGACTTTC.

The chain has TRBV27 and TRBJ2-7, with a tentative D call TRBD1 (5 bases). Germline-derived CDR1 and CDR2 are MNHEY and SMNVEV (reference sequence). The CDR3 is 16 residues long. Trimming pared 2 bases from V and 2 bases from J, leaving 16 bases between. The CDR3 here is CASSLVWGLRPYEQYF. DNA for the CDR3: TGTGCCAGCAGTTTAGTGTGGGGCTTGCGGCCCTACGAGCAGTACTTC.

The chain is built from TRBV15 and TRBJ2-7, with unresolved D. In germline, CDR1 is LNHNV, CDR2 YYDKDF (reference sequence). V lost 5 bases and J 6 bases, leaving 14 bases between the germline ends. The CDR3 loop spans 13 amino acids. CDR3 sequence reads: CATSPPGSGEQYF. The CDR3 DNA sequence: TGTGCCACCAGCCCGCCGGGCTCGGGCGAGCAGTACTTC.

The gene calls are TRBV5-6 and TRBJ2-5, with D perhaps matching TRBD1 or TRBD2 (5 bases each). CDR1 and CDR2 (germline): SGHDT, YYEEEE. The CDR3 sequence is 14 residues long. Trimming left V 0 bases short and J 2 bases short, with 8 bases between. The CDR3 loop is CASSLVGEQETQYF. The CDR3 nucleotides read TGTGCCAGCAGCTTGGTGGGGGAACAAGAGACCCAGTACTTC.

The CDR3 region has the DNA TGTGCCACCAGCAGAGACGCGGGCTCCTACGAGCAGTACTTC. Translating it yields CATSRDAGSYEQYF. The chain combines TRBV15 with TRBJ2-7; TRBD2 is a possible D gene (5 bases). The CDR3 extends over 14 amino acids. Trimming stripped 0 bases from V and 0 bases from J, with 6 bases between. Germline CDR1 is LNHNV and CDR2 is YYDKDF (reference sequence). The full variable domain, rest sourced from reference TRBV15 and TRBJ2-7, is DAMVIQNPRYQVTQFGKPVTLSCSQTLNHNVMYWYQQKSSQAPKLLFHYYDKDFNNEADTPDNFQSRRPNTSFCFLDIRSPGLGDTAMYLCATSRDAGSYEQYFGPGTRLTVT.

The chain carries TRBV4-1 and TRBJ2-7; D may be TRBD1 (5 bases). The CDR3 sequence is 13 residues long. Germline-derived CDR1 and CDR2 are MGHRA and YSYEKL. V was pared by 3 bases and J by 4 bases, with 10 bases between. The CDR3, as DNA: TGCGCCAGCAGCCAGAAAGACAGTTACGAGCAGTACTTC. It translates to CASSQKDSYEQYF.

CDR3 DNA sequence: TGTGCCAGCAGTTTATATCAGGGACCCTTTGAGACCCAGTACTTC. Translated, it gives CASSLYQGPFETQYF. The chain carries TRBV27 and TRBJ2-5; D may be TRBD1 or TRBD2 (5 bases each). Germline CDR1 MNHEY, CDR2 SMNVEV (reference sequence). Trimming took off 1 base at V and 5 bases at J, with 14 bases between the two ends. The length of the CDR3 is 15 residues.

The V gene is TRBV29-1, the J gene TRBJ2-2; D unclear. Germline CDR1 SQVTM, CDR2 ANQGSEA. With 4 bases removed from V and 4 bases from J, the gap between germline ends came to 7 bases. The CDR3 covers 12 residues. The CDR3 DNA sequence: TGCAGCGTTGTAGAACCCACCGGGGAGCTGTTTTTT. As protein: CSVVEPTGELFF.

The chain carries TRBV7-9 and TRBJ2-3; tentative D call: TRBD2 (6 bases). V lost 1 base and J 1 base, leaving 9 bases between the germline ends. The CDR3 totals 15 residues. Germline lookup yields CDR1 SEHNR and CDR2 FQNEAQ (reference sequence). CDR3 nucleotide sequence: TGTGCCAGCAGCTTAGTGCCTAGCGGCACAGATACGCAGTATTTT. This codes for CASSLVPSGTDTQYF.

The gene calls are TRBV11-3 and TRBJ2-3; 8 bases align to TRBD1. Germline CDR1 and CDR2: SGHNT and YENEEA. Trimming at V came to 5 bases and at J to 3 bases, leaving 4 bases not matched to a gene. The CDR3 has 14 residues. CDR3 coding DNA: TGTGCCAGCAGCCCCCGACAGGGGACAGATACGCAGTATTTT. Translating it yields CASSPRQGTDTQYF.

This clone was observed a handful of times. This chain connects TRBV7-9 to TRBJ1-1; D uncertain. The CDR3 spans 17 residues. Germline V gives CDR1 SEHNR, CDR2 FQNEAQ (reference sequence). V lost 2 bases and J lost 3, with 19 bases in between. DNA for the CDR3: TGTGCCAGCAGCTTACCATGGGCCAGTCTGCTGGACACTGAAGCTTTCTTT. It is translated as CASSLPWASLLDTEAFF.

The chain employs TRBV4-2 and TRBJ2-1, with D possibly TRBD2 on 6 matching bases. The germline V gene has CDR1 LGHNA and CDR2 YNFKEQ. This CDR3 has 17 residues. V was cut by 1 base and J by 2 bases, with 15 bases left in between. CDR3 nucleotides: TGTGCCAGCAGCCAAGGGGAGGAAGTGCTTGCCTACAATGAGCAGTTCTTC. Its protein is CASSQGEEVLAYNEQFF.

This clone was seen a single time. This chain connects TRBV9 to TRBJ2-1; D might be TRBD2 (6 bases). The CDR3 has 15 residues. CDR1 is SGDLS, CDR2 YYNGEE, per germline. Trimming shortened V by 0 bases and J by 5 bases, and 12 bases separated the two germline ends. Here the CDR3 reads CASSVEGRGHNEQFF. For the CDR3, the DNA is TGTGCCAGCAGCGTAGAAGGGCGGGGCCACAATGAGCAGTTCTTC.

The V and J genes are TRBV4-2 and TRBJ2-7; tentatively, D is TRBD2 (5 bases). Germline assignment: CDR1 LGHNA and CDR2 YNFKEQ. The V gene lost 4 bases and the J gene lost 5 bases, with 15 bases spanning the gap. CDR3 length equals 14 residues. The CDR3 protein is CASSPTRIPHEQYF. CDR3 bases: TGTGCCAGCAGCCCTACTAGAATCCCTCACGAGCAGTACTTC.

The chain has TRBV28 and TRBJ2-5; 7 bases agree with TRBD2. Germline V CDR1 and CDR2: MDHEN, SYDVKM. Germline trimming cut 6 bases from V and 2 bases from J; bases unmatched to any gene: 9. This CDR3 has 15 residues. The CDR3 is CASRAGLYTQETQYF. Written as DNA, the CDR3 is TGTGCCAGCAGAGCGGGACTCTACACACAAGAGACCCAGTACTTC. Drawing the rest from reference TRBV28 and TRBJ2-5, the complete variable domain is DVKVTQSSRYLVKRTGEKVFLECVQDMDHENMFWYRQDPGLGLRLIYFSYDVKMKEKGDIPEGYSVSREKKERFSLILESASTNQTSMYLCASRAGLYTQETQYFGPGTRLLVL.

The chain has TRBV7-8 and TRBJ1-2; D is uncertain. Germline V lookup: CDR1 SGHVS, CDR2 FQNEAQ. The length of the CDR3 is 13 residues. V was pared by 4 bases and J by 4 bases, with 10 bases between. The CDR3 region has the DNA TGTGCCAGCAGCTCTCCGGACGGCTATGGCTACACCTTC. The encoded protein is CASSSPDGYGYTF.

The rearrangement links TRBV27 to TRBJ2-7; 9 bases map to TRBD1. Germline V gives CDR1 MNHEY, CDR2 SMNVEV (reference sequence). The CDR3 spans 15 residues. The V and J ends lost 5 bases and 4 bases, in that order; junction bases with no gene match: 9. The CDR3 loop reads CASSQPTGGDYEQYF. In DNA form, the CDR3 reads TGTGCCAGCAGTCAACCGACAGGGGGGGATTACGAGCAGTACTTC.